A selection of T cell receptor beta chains follows, all from one sample in a study of CD8 T cells in Susac syndrome. Using its own MiXCR run on the immunoSEQ multiplex PCR reads, TCRdb lists one record per CDR3 protein. This repertoire shows about 80,000 distinct CDR3 sequences, around 94% found once; its top ten account for 0.2% to 0.3%. Sequencing was done on a sample of CD8+ T cells from PBMCs. Receptors originate from a human donor in good health. CDR3s include the opening cysteine and the closing phenylalanine or tryptophan. The D gene is left open where the match is weak. Where a row states a size, it is once, few, many or the class of an expanded clone; other rows omit it.

d_gene	v_gene	j_gene	len	abundance	CDR3aa	CDR3nt
TRBD1	TRBV20-1	TRBJ2-7	14	-	CSALTGNPLYEQYF	TGCAGTGCCTTGACAGGGAACCCTCTCTACGAGCAGTACTTC
TRBD2	TRBV6-5	TRBJ2-1	15	once	CASSPNSGSYNEQFF	TGTGCCAGCAGCCCTAATAGCGGGTCCTACAATGAGCAGTTCTTC
-	TRBV29-1	TRBJ1-1	13	-	CSAEGVLNTEAFF	TGCAGCGCTGAGGGGGTGTTGAACACTGAAGCTTTCTTT
TRBD2	TRBV9	TRBJ2-1	15	once	CASSAFLAGDNEQFF	TGTGCCAGCAGCGCTTTTCTAGCGGGAGACAATGAGCAGTTCTTC
TRBD1	TRBV14	TRBJ1-2	12	-	CASSQGQIGYTF	TGTGCCAGCAGCCAGGGACAGATTGGCTACACCTTC
-	TRBV6-5	TRBJ2-1	15	once	CASSWSFSSYNEQFF	TGTGCCAGCAGTTGGAGTTTTAGCTCCTACAATGAGCAGTTCTTC
TRBD1	TRBV15	TRBJ2-7	16	-	CATSKYGRDSSYEQYF	TGTGCCACCAGCAAATACGGCCGGGACAGCTCCTACGAGCAGTACTTC
-	TRBV5-4	TRBJ2-3	14	-	CASRDEAAQDTQYF	TGTGCCAGCAGGGATGAAGCGGCACAAGATACGCAGTATTTT
TRBD1	TRBV6-1	TRBJ1-2	17	-	CASRPRAGTPTGYGYTF	TGTGCCAGCAGACCAAGAGCCGGGACGCCGACAGGGTATGGCTACACCTTC
-	TRBV29-1	TRBJ1-1	13	-	CSVYGIRNTEAFF	TGCAGCGTTTATGGCATCCGGAACACTGAAGCTTTCTTT
-	TRBV4-1	TRBJ2-5	16	-	CASSQVSAALQETQYF	TGCGCCAGCAGCCAAGTGTCAGCGGCGCTTCAAGAGACCCAGTACTTC
-	TRBV14	TRBJ2-3	16	-	CASSQVPADRTDTQYF	TGTGCCAGCAGCCAAGTCCCGGCAGACCGCACAGATACGCAGTATTTT
TRBD2	TRBV5-1	TRBJ2-2	15	-	CASTKLADNTGELFF	TGCGCCAGCACCAAACTAGCGGACAACACCGGGGAGCTGTTTTTT
-	TRBV20-1	TRBJ2-1	15	-	CSARDLGGMRGEQFF	TGCAGTGCTAGAGATCTCGGCGGGATGAGGGGGGAGCAGTTCTTC
-	TRBV6-5	TRBJ1-2	13	-	CASSYRSGHGYTF	TGTGCCAGCAGTTACCGTTCAGGGCATGGCTACACCTTC
-	TRBV6-5	TRBJ1-1	14	-	CASTRQAANTEAFF	TGTGCCAGCACCAGACAGGCCGCCAACACTGAAGCTTTCTTT
TRBD1	TRBV20-1	TRBJ1-1	12	-	CSASTGETEAFF	TGCAGTGCTTCTACAGGGGAGACTGAAGCTTTCTTT
TRBD2	TRBV28	TRBJ2-7	14	-	CASSSSGGPGEQYF	TGTGCCAGCAGCTCTAGCGGGGGACCAGGGGAGCAGTACTTC
TRBD1	TRBV13	TRBJ2-6	15	-	CASSLTGGGANVLTF	TGTGCCAGCAGCTTGACAGGGGGAGGGGCCAACGTCCTGACTTTC
-	TRBV6-2/TRBV6-3	TRBJ1-1	14	-	CASSYPKENTEAFF	TGTGCCAGCAGTTACCCCAAAGAGAACACTGAAGCTTTCTTT